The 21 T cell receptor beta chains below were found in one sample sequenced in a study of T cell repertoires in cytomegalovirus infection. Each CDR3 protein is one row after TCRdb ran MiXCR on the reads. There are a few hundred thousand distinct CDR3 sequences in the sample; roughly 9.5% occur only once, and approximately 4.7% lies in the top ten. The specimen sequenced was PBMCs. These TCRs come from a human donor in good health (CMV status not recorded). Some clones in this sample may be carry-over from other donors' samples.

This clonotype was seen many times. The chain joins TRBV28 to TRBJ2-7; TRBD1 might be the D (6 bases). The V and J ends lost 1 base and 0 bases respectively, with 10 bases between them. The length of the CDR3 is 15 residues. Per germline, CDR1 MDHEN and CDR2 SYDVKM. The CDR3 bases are TGTGCCAGCAGTTTATCAGGGGTTTACTCCTACGAGCAGTACTTC. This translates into CASSLSGVYSYEQYF.

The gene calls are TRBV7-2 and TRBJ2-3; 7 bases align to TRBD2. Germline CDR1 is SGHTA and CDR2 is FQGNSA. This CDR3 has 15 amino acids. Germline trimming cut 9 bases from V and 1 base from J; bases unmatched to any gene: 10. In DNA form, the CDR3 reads TGTGCCAGGTCCCCTGTCAGCGGGGGCACAGATACGCAGTATTTT. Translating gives CARSPVSGGTDTQYF.

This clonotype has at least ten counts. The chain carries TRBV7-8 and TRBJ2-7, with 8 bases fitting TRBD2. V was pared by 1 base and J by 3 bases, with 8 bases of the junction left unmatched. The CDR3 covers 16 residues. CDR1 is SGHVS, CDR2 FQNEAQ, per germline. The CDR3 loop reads CASSLGWGSGDYEQYF. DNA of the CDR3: TGTGCCAGCAGCTTAGGATGGGGTAGCGGGGACTACGAGCAGTACTTC. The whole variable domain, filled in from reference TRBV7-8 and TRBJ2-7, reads GAGVSQSPRYKVAKRGQDVALRCDPISGHVSLFWYQQALGQGPEFLTYFQNEAQLDKSGLPSDRFFAERPEGSVSTLKIQRTQQEDSAVYLCASSLGWGSGDYEQYFGPGTRLTVT.

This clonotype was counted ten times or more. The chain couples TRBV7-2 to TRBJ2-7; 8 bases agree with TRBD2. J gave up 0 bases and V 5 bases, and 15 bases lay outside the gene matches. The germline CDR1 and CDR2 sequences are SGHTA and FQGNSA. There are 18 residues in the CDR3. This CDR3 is CASSRGGPMISHSYEQYF. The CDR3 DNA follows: TGTGCCAGCAGCCGGGGGGGACCGATGATTTCCCACTCCTACGAGCAGTACTTC. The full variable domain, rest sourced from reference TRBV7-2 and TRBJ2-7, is GAGVSQSPSNKVTEKGKDVELRCDPISGHTALYWYRQSLGQGLEFLIYFQGNSAPDKSGLPSDRFSAERTGGSVSTLTIQRTQQEDSAVYLCASSRGGPMISHSYEQYFGPGTRLTVT.

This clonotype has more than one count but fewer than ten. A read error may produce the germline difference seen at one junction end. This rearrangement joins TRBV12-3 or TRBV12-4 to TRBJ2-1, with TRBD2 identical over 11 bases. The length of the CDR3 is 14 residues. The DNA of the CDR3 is TGTGCCAGCAGTATAGCGGGGGGGCCTAATGAGCAGTTCTTC. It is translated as CASSIAGGPNEQFF.

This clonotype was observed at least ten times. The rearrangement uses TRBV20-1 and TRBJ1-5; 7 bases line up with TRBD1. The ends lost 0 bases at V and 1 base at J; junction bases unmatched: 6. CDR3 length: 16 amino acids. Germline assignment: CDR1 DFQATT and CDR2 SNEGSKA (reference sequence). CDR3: CSARDLQGGSNQPQHF. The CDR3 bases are TGCAGTGCTAGAGATCTTCAGGGGGGAAGCAATCAGCCCCAGCATTTT.

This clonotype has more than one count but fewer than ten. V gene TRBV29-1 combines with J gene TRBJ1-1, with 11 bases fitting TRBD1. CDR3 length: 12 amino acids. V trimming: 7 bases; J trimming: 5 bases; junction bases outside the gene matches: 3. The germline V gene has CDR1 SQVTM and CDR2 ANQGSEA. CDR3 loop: CSGRDRGTEAFF. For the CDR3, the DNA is TGCAGCGGCAGGGACAGGGGGACTGAAGCTTTCTTT.

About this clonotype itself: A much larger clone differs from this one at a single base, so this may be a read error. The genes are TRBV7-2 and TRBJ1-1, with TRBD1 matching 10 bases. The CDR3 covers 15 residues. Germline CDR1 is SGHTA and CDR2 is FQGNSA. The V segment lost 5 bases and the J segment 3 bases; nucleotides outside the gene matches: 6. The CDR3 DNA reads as TGTGCCAGCAGCCCGGGACAGGGGTTGGACACTGAAGCTTTCTTT. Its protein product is CASSPGQGLDTEAFF.

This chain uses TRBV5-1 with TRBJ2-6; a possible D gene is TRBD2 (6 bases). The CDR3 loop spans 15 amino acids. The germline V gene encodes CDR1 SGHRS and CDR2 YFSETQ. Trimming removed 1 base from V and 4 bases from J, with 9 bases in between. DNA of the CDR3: TGCGCCAGCAGCTTGTACGCGGGGGGGGCCAACGTCCTGACTTTC. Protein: CASSLYAGGANVLTF.

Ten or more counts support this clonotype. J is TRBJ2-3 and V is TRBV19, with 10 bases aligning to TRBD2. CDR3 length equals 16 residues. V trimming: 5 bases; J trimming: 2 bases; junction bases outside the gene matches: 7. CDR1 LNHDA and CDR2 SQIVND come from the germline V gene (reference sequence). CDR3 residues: CASSPRLAGDTDTQYF. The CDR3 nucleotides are TGTGCCAGTAGTCCAAGGCTAGCGGGAGACACAGATACGCAGTATTTT.

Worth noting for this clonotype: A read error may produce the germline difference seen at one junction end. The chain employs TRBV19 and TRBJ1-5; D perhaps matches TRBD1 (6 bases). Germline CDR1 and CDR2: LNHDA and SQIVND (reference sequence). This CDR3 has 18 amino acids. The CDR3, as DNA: TGTGCCAGTAGAACGAAGGAGGGGGGCAGAATTAGCAATCATCCCCAGCATTTT. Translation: CASRTKEGGRISNHPQHF. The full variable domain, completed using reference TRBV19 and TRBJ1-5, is DGGITQSPKYLFRKEGQNVTLSCEQNLNHDAMYWYRQDPGQGLRLIYYSQIVNDFQKGDIAEGYSVSREKKESFPLTVTSAQKNPTAFYLCASRTKEGGRISNHPQHFGDGTRLSIL.

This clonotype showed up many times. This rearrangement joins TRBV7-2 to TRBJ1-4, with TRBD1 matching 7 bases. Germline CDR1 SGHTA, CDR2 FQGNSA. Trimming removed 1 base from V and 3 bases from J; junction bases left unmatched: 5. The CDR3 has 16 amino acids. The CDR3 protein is CASSLVGDRPNEKLFF. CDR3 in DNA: TGTGCCAGCAGCTTAGTAGGGGACAGACCTAATGAAAAACTGTTTTTT.

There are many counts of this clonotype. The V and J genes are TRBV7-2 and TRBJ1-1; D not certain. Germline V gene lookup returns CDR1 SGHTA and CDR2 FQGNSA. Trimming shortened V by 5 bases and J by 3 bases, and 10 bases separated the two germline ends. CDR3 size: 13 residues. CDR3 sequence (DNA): TGTGCCAGCAGCCATCTACGAGACACTGAAGCTTTCTTT. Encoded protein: CASSHLRDTEAFF.

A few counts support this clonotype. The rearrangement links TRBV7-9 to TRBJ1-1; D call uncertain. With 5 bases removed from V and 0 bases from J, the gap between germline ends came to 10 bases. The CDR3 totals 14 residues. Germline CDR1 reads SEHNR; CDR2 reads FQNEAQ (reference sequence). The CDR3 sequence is CASSNSVMNTEAFF. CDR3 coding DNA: TGTGCCAGCAGCAATAGTGTAATGAACACTGAAGCTTTCTTT.

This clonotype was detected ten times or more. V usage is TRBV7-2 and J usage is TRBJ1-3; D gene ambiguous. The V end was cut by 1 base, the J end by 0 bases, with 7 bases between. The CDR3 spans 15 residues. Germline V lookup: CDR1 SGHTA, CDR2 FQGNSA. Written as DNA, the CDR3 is TGTGCCAGCAGCTTAGAGGCGGTCTCTGGAAACACCATATATTTT. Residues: CASSLEAVSGNTIYF.

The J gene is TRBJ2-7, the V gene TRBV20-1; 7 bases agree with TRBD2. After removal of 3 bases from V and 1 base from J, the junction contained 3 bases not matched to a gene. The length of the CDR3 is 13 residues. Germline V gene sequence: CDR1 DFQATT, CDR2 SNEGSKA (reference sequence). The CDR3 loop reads CSASWGGSYEQYF. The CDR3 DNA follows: TGCAGTGCTAGTTGGGGGGGATCCTACGAGCAGTACTTC.

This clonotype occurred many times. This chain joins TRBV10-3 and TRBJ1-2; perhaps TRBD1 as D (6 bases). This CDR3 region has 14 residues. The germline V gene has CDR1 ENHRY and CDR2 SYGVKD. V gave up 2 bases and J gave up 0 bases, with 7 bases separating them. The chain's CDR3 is CAISEGQTNYGYTF. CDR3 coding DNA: TGTGCCATCAGTGAGGGACAGACTAACTATGGCTACACCTTC.

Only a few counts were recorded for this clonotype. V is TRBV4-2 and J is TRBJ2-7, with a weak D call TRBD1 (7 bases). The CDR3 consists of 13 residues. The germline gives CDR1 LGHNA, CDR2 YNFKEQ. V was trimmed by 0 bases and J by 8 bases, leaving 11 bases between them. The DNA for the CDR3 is TGTGCCAGCAGCCAAGAGGAGGGGGCGAAGCAGTACTTC. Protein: CASSQEEGAKQYF.

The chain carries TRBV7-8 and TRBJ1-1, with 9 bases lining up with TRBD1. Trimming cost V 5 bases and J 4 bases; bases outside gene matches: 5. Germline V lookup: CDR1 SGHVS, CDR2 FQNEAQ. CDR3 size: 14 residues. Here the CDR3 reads CASSRGTGSTEAFF. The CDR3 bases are TGTGCCAGCAGCAGAGGGACAGGGAGCACTGAAGCTTTCTTT.

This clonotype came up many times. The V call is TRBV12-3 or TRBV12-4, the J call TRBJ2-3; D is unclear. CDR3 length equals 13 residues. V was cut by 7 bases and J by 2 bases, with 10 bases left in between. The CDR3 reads CASTLPHTDTQYF. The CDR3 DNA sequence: TGTGCCAGCACCCTACCCCACACAGATACGCAGTATTTT.

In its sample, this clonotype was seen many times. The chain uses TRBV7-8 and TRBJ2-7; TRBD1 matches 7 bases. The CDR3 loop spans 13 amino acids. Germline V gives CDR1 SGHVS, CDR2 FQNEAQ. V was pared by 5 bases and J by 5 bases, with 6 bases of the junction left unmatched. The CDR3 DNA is TGTGCCAGCAGCAAGGGACAGTCCCACGAGCAGTACTTC. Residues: CASSKGQSHEQYF.